These T cell receptor beta chains were read from a single sample in a study of T-cell memory formation after mild COVID-19. MiXCR, applied by TCRdb to the 5' RACE reads, yields one record per CDR3 protein. The table lists 470,000 or so distinct CDR3 sequences, 20% of them singletons. Specimen: PBMCs or a T cell subset sorted from them (not recorded which). These receptors originate from an adult woman who had mild COVID-19 (a few samples of this study predate the infection). Cell type and time point are not known. The CDR3 runs from the conserved cysteine through the conserved F or W. A D gene is named only where the DNA matches it firmly. Part of the rows lack a size; the others show once, few, many or a class for expanded clones.

>TRBD1|13|TRBJ2-1|TRBV19|.
CATTDRGRNEQFF
TGTGCCACAACTGACAGGGGGCGTAATGAGCAGTTCTTC
>.|14|TRBJ2-1|TRBV20-1|.
CSALDESSYNEQFF
TGCAGTGCCCTGGACGAGAGCTCCTACAATGAGCAGTTCTTC
>TRBD2|17|TRBJ2-5|TRBV9|.
CASSPRSGTSGAETQYF
TGTGCCAGCAGCCCCCGATCCGGGACTAGCGGGGCGGAGACCCAGTACTTC
>TRBD1|15|TRBJ1-2|TRBV20-1|.
CSAGDGRGLYYGYTF
TGCAGTGCCGGGGATGGCAGGGGGCTTTACTATGGCTACACCTTC
>.|13|TRBJ2-7|TRBV2|.
CASSVGEAYEQYF
TGTGCCAGCAGTGTCGGGGAGGCCTACGAGCAGTACTTC
>.|15|TRBJ2-2|TRBV12-3/TRBV12-4|few
CASSSVSPAAGELFF
TGTGCCAGCAGTTCCGTAAGCCCTGCGGCCGGGGAGCTGTTTTTT
>.|13|TRBJ2-7|TRBV6-6|few
CASSYGKNYEQYF
TGTGCCAGCAGTTACGGGAAGAACTACGAGCAGTACTTC
>.|17|TRBJ2-3|TRBV12-3/TRBV12-4|.
CASSLYVNHQGTDTQYF
TGTGCCAGCAGTTTATATGTGAACCACCAGGGCACAGATACGCAGTATTTT
>.|14|TRBJ2-5|TRBV7-3|few
CASSPGTTVETQYF
TGTGCCAGCAGCCCCGGAACCACCGTAGAGACCCAGTACTTC
>TRBD2|12|TRBJ2-1|TRBV9|.
CASSVVAGEQFF
TGTGCCAGCAGCGTAGTAGCGGGTGAGCAGTTCTTC
>TRBD1|15|TRBJ2-3|TRBV7-6|many
CASSLRGQGADTQYF
TGTGCCAGCAGCTTAAGGGGACAGGGAGCGGATACGCAGTATTTT
>TRBD1|15|TRBJ1-6|TRBV5-1|.
CASSLGQGYHSPLHF
TGCGCCAGCAGCTTGGGACAGGGGTATCATTCACCCCTCCACTTT
>TRBD1|19|TRBJ2-2|TRBV6-6|.
CASSYSRWDRGSDTGELFF
TGTGCCAGCAGTTACTCGAGATGGGACAGGGGGTCGGACACCGGGGAGCTGTTTTTT
>TRBD1|15|TRBJ2-7|TRBV2|many
CASSLGQGANYEQYF
TGTGCCAGCAGCTTAGGGCAGGGGGCGAACTACGAGCAGTACTTC
>.|14|TRBJ2-7|TRBV12-3/TRBV12-4|few
CASSLGGDFYEQYF
TGTGCCAGCTCCCTAGGCGGGGACTTTTACGAGCAGTACTTC
>.|17|TRBJ2-7|TRBV3-1|.
CASSPRGVVRASYEQYF
TGTGCCAGCAGCCCCCGGGGAGTCGTCAGGGCGTCCTACGAGCAGTACTTC
>.|16|TRBJ2-5|TRBV7-6|.
CASSLGALAPQETQYF
TGTGCCAGCAGCTTAGGGGCCCTAGCGCCCCAAGAGACCCAGTACTTC
>.|15|TRBJ1-4|TRBV7-9|many
CASSLPGATNEKLFF
TGTGCCAGCAGCTTACCAGGGGCAACTAATGAAAAACTGTTTTTT
>.|14|TRBJ2-5|TRBV12-3/TRBV12-4|few
CASSFPGSKETQYF
TGTGCCAGCAGTTTTCCCGGGTCGAAAGAGACCCAGTACTTC
>.|13|TRBJ1-5|TRBV6-5|few
CASRAGGGQPQHF
TGTGCCAGCAGGGCAGGTGGGGGTCAGCCCCAGCATTTT
>.|14|TRBJ2-2|TRBV4-3|.
CASSHLSRTGELFF
TGCGCCAGCAGCCACCTTTCCCGGACCGGGGAGCTGTTTTTT
>.|15|TRBJ2-7|TRBV3-1|.
CASSQDWDGPYEQYF
TGTGCCAGCAGCCAAGACTGGGACGGCCCCTACGAGCAGTACTTC
>TRBD1|16|TRBJ2-7|TRBV4-2|few
CASSQDSGRQGYEQYF
TGTGCCAGCAGCCAAGATTCCGGCAGACAGGGCTACGAGCAGTACTTC
>.|13|TRBJ1-1|TRBV7-9|few
CASAAGSSTEAFF
TGTGCCAGCGCGGCCGGGTCCTCGACTGAAGCTTTCTTT
>TRBD1|14|TRBJ2-2|TRBV29-1|.
CSVGGQGHTGELFF
TGCAGCGTCGGGGGACAGGGGCACACCGGGGAGCTGTTTTTT
>.|14|TRBJ1-5|TRBV2|.
CASSDLYSNQPQHF
TGTGCCAGCAGTGACCTGTATAGCAATCAGCCCCAGCATTTT
>.|11|TRBJ2-4|TRBV19|.
CASSEGRGEYF
TGTGCCAGTAGTGAGGGCAGGGGGGAGTACTTC
>.|10|TRBJ1-1|TRBV20-1|.
CSAVRTVAFF
TGCAGTGCGGTAAGGACAGTAGCTTTCTTT
>.|14|TRBJ1-6|TRBV18|few
CASSGDRKNSPLHF
TGTGCCAGCTCAGGGGACCGTAAAAATTCACCCCTCCACTTT
>TRBD1|20|TRBJ2-7|TRBV20-1|.
CSARSKHRDRVLFLTHEQYF
TGCAGTGCTAGATCTAAACACCGGGACAGGGTTCTTTTTCTGACCCACGAGCAGTACTTC
>.|13|TRBJ1-2|TRBV6-2/TRBV6-3|.
CASRSGGQVGYTF
TGTGCCAGCAGATCAGGTGGGCAGGTTGGCTACACCTTC
>TRBD2|13|TRBJ2-3|TRBV9|many
CASSGGSTDTQYF
TGCGCCAGCAGCGGGGGCTCAACAGATACGCAGTATTTT
>.|14|TRBJ2-2|TRBV4-3|many
CASSQGPFTGELFF
TGCGCCAGCAGCCAAGGGCCATTCACCGGGGAGCTGTTTTTT
>TRBD2|16|TRBJ2-2|TRBV7-6|few
CASSLPSGSGTGELFF
TGTGCCAGCAGCTTACCTAGCGGGAGCGGCACCGGGGAGCTGTTTTTT
>.|21|TRBJ2-5|TRBV7-6|many
CASSSRTGRGFIGPTQETQYF
TGTGCCAGCAGCTCCCGGACAGGGAGGGGGTTTATTGGTCCCACACAAGAGACCCAGTACTTC
>.|19|TRBJ2-1|TRBV19|many
CASSIAKGSGDHRSNEQFF
TGTGCCAGTAGTATAGCCAAGGGTTCGGGAGACCATCGGTCCAATGAGCAGTTCTTC
>TRBD2|17|TRBJ2-4|TRBV4-2|many
CASSGREQTLAKNIQYF
TGTGCCAGCAGCGGGCGGGAGCAAACCTTAGCCAAAAACATTCAGTACTTC
>TRBD2|14|TRBJ2-5|TRBV5-6|.
CASSLLYGGETQYF
TGTGCCAGCAGCTTGCTCTACGGGGGGGAGACCCAGTACTTC
>TRBD1|16|TRBJ2-2|TRBV5-1|.
CASSYEGQGFTGELFF
TGCGCCAGCAGCTATGAGGGACAGGGGTTCACCGGGGAGCTGTTTTTT
>.|14|TRBJ1-5|TRBV12-3/TRBV12-4|few
CASSLALGSQPQHF
TGTGCCAGCAGTTTGGCCTTGGGGTCTCAGCCCCAGCATTTT
>.|18|TRBJ2-3|TRBV7-8|many
CASSLAGRGHGITDTQYF
TGTGCCAGCAGCTTAGCGGGCCGTGGACATGGGATCACAGATACGCAGTATTTT
>TRBD1|13|TRBJ1-5|TRBV10-3|.
CAITFDRDQPQHF
TGTGCCATCACCTTCGACAGGGATCAGCCCCAGCATTTT
>TRBD1|14|TRBJ2-7|TRBV5-1|few
CASSSGQGASEQYF
TGCGCCAGCAGCTCGGGACAGGGGGCCTCGGAGCAGTACTTC
>.|14|TRBJ2-1|TRBV6-2/TRBV6-3|.
CASSGEFLDNEQFF
TGTGCCAGCAGTGGGGAGTTCTTGGACAATGAGCAGTTCTTC
>.|12|TRBJ1-1|TRBV29-1|.
CSVFGGDTEAFF
TGCAGCGTTTTCGGGGGAGACACTGAAGCTTTCTTT
>.|13|TRBJ1-1|TRBV24-1|.
CATSDHPGAEAFF
TGTGCCACCAGTGACCACCCGGGGGCTGAAGCTTTCTTT
>.|15|TRBJ1-5|TRBV7-9|.
CASSASGTFNQPQHF
TGTGCCAGCAGCGCTTCCGGGACTTTCAATCAGCCCCAGCATTTT
>TRBD2|16|TRBJ2-3|TRBV20-1|few
CSASPTSGRATDTQYF
TGCAGTGCTAGCCCGACTAGCGGGAGGGCCACAGATACGCAGTATTTT
>.|12|TRBJ2-7|TRBV14|.
CASSLPMGEQYF
TGTGCCAGCAGCCTTCCTATGGGTGAGCAGTACTTC
>.|13|TRBJ2-7|TRBV28|.
CASSIQTGSEQYF
TGTGCCAGCAGTATACAAACAGGGAGCGAGCAGTACTTC
>.|14|TRBJ2-1|TRBV20-1|.
CSASPASSYNEQFF
TGCAGTGCTAGTCCAGCGAGCTCCTACAATGAGCAGTTCTTC
>.|12|TRBJ1-1|TRBV20-1|.
CRAIGMNTEAFF
TGCAGGGCCATAGGGATGAACACTGAAGCTTTCTTT
>.|16|TRBJ1-2|TRBV4-1|few
CASSQAEQIFLYGYTF
TGCGCCAGCAGCCAAGCGGAGCAGATTTTCCTCTATGGCTACACCTTC
>.|13|TRBJ1-2|TRBV27|.
CASSLSRRGGYTF
TGTGCCAGCAGTTTAAGCAGACGCGGGGGCTACACCTTC
>.|12|TRBJ2-2|TRBV14|many
CASSQGPGELFF
TGTGCCAGCAGCCAAGGTCCCGGGGAGCTGTTTTTT
>TRBD2|17|TRBJ2-1|TRBV24-1|.
CATQSAGVAGSYNEQFF
TGTGCCACCCAGTCTGCCGGTGTAGCGGGCTCCTACAATGAGCAGTTCTTC